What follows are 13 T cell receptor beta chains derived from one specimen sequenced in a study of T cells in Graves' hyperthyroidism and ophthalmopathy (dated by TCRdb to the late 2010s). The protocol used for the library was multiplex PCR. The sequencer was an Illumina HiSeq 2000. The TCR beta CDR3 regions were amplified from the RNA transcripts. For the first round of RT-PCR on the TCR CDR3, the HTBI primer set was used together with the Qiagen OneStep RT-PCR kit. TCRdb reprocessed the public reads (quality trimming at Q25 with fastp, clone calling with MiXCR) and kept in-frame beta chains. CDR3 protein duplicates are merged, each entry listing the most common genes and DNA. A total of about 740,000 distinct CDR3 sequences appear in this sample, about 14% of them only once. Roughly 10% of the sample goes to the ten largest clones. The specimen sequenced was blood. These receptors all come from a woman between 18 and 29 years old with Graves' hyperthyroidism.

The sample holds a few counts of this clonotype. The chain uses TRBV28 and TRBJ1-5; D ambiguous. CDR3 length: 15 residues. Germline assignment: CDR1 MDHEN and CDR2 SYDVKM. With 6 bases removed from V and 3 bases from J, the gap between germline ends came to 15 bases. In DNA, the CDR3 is TGTGCCAGCAGCCCCGGACGGCTCGCCAATCAGCCCCAGCATTTT. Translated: CASSPGRLANQPQHF.

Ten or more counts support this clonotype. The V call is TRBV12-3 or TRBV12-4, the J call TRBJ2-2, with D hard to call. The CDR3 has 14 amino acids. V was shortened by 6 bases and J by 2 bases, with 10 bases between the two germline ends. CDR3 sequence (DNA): TGTGCCAGCAGCGCCTACGAAAACACCGGGGAGCTGTTTTTT. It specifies CASSAYENTGELFF.

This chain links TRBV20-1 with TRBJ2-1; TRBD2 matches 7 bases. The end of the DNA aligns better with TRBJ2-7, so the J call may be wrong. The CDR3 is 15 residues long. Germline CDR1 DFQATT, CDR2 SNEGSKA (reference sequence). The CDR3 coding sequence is TGCAGTGCTAGTGTGACTAGCAGTGTGGTAAATGAGCAGTACTTC. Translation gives CSASVTSSVVNEQYF.

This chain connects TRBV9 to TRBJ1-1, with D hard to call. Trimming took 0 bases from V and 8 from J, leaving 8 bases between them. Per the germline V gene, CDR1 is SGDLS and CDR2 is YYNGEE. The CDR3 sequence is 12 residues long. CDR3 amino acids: CASSVAEEEAFF. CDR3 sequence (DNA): TGTGCCAGCAGCGTAGCCGAGGAAGAAGCTTTCTTT.

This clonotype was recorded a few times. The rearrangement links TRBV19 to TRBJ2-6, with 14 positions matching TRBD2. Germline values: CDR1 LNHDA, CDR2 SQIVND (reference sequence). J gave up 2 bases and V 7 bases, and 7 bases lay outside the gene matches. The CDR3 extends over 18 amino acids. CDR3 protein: CASTRETSGRAGANVLTF. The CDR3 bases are TGTGCCAGTACCCGGGAGACTAGCGGGAGGGCTGGGGCCAACGTCCTGACTTTC.

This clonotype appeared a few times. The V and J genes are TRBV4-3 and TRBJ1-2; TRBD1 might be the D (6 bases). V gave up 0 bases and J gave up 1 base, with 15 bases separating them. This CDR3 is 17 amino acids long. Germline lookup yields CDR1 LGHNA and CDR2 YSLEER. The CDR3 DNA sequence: TGCGCCAGCAGCCAAGATCGTTCAGGGGTCCTTAACTATGGCTACACCTTC. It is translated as CASSQDRSGVLNYGYTF.

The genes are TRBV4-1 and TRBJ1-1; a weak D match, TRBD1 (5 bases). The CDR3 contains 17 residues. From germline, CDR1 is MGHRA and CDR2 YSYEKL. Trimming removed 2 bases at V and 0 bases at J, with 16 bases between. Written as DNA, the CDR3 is TGCGCCAGCAGCCAACTAACAGGATCGATCTTGAACACTGAAGCTTTCTTT. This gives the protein CASSQLTGSILNTEAFF.

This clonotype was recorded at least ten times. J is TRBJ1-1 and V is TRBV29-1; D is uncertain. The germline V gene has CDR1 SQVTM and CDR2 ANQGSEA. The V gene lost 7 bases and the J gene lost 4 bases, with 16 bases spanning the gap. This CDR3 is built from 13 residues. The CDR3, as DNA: TGCAGCGCCTGCGACCGGGTTGGCACTGAAGCTTTCTTT. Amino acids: CSACDRVGTEAFF.

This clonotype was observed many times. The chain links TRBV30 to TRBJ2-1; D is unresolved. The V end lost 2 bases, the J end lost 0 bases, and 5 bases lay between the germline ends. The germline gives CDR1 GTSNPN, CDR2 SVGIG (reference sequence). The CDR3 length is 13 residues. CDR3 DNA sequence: TGTGCCTGGAGTCCCACCTCCTACAATGAGCAGTTCTTC. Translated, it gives CAWSPTSYNEQFF.

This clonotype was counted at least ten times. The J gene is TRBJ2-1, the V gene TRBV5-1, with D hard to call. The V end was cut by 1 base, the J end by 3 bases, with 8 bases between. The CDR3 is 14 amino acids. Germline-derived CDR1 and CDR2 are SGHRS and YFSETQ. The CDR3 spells CASSLYKRYNEQFF. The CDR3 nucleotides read TGCGCCAGCAGCTTGTATAAGCGCTACAATGAGCAGTTCTTC. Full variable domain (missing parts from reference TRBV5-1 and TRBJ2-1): KAGVTQTPRYLIKTRGQQVTLSCSPISGHRSVSWYQQTPGQGLQFLFEYFSETQRNKGNFPGRFSGRQFSNSRSEMNVSTLELGDSALYLCASSLYKRYNEQFFGPGTRLTVL.

DNA for the CDR3: TGTGCCAGCAGTTACGCCAACTCGCTTGAAGCTTTCTTT. Translation: CASSYANSLEAFF. J is TRBJ1-1 and V is TRBV6-2 or TRBV6-3; D is unresolved. CDR1 and CDR2 from the germline V gene are MNHEY and SVGEGT. V was shortened by 2 bases and J by 7 bases, with 11 bases between the two germline ends. CDR3 length: 13 amino acids.

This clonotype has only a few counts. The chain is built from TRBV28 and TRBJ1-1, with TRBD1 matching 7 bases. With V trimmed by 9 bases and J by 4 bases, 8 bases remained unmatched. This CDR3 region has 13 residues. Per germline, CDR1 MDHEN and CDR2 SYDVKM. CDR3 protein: CASRQGGSTEAFF. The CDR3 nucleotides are TGTGCCAGTAGACAGGGAGGGAGCACTGAAGCTTTCTTT.

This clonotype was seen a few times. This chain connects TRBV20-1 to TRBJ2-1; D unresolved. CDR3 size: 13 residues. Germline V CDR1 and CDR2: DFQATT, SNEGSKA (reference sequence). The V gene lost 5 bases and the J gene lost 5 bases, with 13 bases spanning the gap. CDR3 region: CSAPLRPNNEQFF. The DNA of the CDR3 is TGCAGTGCTCCGCTTCGACCGAACAATGAGCAGTTCTTC.